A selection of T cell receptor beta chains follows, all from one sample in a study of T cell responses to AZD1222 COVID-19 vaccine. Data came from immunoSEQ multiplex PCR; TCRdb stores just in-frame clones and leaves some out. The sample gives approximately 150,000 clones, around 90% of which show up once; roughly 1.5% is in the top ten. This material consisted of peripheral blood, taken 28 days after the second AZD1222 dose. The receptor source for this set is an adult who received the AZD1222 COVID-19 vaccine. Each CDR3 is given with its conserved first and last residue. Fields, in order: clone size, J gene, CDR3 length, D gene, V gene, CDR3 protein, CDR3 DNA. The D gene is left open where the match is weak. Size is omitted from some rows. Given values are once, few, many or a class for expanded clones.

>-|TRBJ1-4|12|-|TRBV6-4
CASKSDGGKMFF
TGTGCCAGCAAGTCGGACGGAGGGAAAATGTTTTTT
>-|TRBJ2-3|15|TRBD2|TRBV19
CATVKTSGNTDTQYF
TGTGCCACCGTGAAGACTAGCGGTAACACAGATACGCAGTATTTT
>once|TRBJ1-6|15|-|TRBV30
CAWSVTVPYNSPLHF
TGTGCCTGGAGTGTGACAGTCCCCTATAATTCACCCCTCCACTTT
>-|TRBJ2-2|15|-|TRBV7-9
CASRKGGPSAGELFF
TGTGCCAGCCGAAAGGGGGGACCTTCAGCCGGGGAGCTGTTTTTT
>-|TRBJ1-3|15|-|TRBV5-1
CASSPGTISGNTIYF
TGCGCCAGCAGCCCCGGGACAATCTCTGGAAACACCATATATTTT
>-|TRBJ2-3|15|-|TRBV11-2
CASSYLPSGSDTQYF
TGTGCCAGCAGCTACCTCCCCTCAGGGTCAGATACGCAGTATTTT
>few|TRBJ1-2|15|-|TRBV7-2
CASSLATGGAYGYTF
TGTGCCAGCAGCTTAGCGACAGGTGGAGCTTATGGCTACACCTTC
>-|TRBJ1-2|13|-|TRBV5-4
CASSSAGGYGYTF
TGTGCCAGCAGCTCCGCAGGAGGCTATGGCTACACCTTC
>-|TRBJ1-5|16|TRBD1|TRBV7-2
CASSLLGQGARQPQHF
TGTGCCAGCAGCTTACTGGGACAGGGGGCGCGGCAGCCCCAGCATTTT
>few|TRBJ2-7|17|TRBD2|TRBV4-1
CASSQGPTSGSMYEQYF
TGCGCCAGCAGCCAAGGACCCACTAGCGGGAGTATGTACGAGCAGTACTTC
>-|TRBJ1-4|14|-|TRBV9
CASSVDWRDEKLFF
TGTGCCAGCAGCGTAGACTGGAGGGATGAAAAACTGTTTTTT
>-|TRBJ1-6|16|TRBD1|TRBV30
CAWRKFIGQGVSPLHF
TGTGCCTGGAGGAAATTCATAGGACAGGGGGTGTCACCCCTCCACTTT
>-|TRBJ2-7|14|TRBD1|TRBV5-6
CASSWTPTGREQYF
TGTGCCAGCAGCTGGACTCCGACAGGGCGCGAGCAGTACTTC
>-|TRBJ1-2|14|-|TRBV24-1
CATSDLTQNYGYTF
TGTGCCACCAGTGATTTAACTCAGAACTATGGCTACACCTTC
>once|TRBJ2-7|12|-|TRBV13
CASSLVAYEQYF
TGTGCCAGCAGCTTAGTAGCCTACGAGCAGTACTTC
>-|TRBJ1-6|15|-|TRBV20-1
CSASQGFGYNSPLHF
TGCAGTGCTAGTCAGGGGTTTGGGTATAATTCACCCCTCCACTTT
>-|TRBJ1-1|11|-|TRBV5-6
CASSFDREAFF
TGTGCCAGCAGCTTCGATCGTGAAGCTTTCTTT
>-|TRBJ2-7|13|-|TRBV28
CASMRQVTYEQYF
TGTGCCAGCATGCGGCAGGTTACCTACGAGCAGTACTTC
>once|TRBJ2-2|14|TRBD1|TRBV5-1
CASRRGPNTGELFF
TGCGCCAGCAGGAGGGGGCCTAACACCGGGGAGCTGTTTTTT
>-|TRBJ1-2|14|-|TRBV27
CASSIKGGRGGYTF
TGTGCCAGCAGTATTAAGGGGGGAAGGGGTGGCTACACCTTC
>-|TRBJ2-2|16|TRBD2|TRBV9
CASSVQAGGGTGELFF
TGTGCCAGCAGCGTACAGGCGGGAGGAGGTACCGGGGAGCTGTTTTTT
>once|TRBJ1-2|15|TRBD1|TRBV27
CASRGIQGAIHGYTF
TGTGCCAGCAGGGGTATACAGGGGGCGATCCATGGCTACACCTTC
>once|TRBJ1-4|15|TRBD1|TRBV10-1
CASSESTGGNEKLFF
TGCGCCAGCAGTGAGTCGACAGGGGGAAATGAAAAACTGTTTTTT
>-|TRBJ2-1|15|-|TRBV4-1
CASSQVSPTDNEQFF
TGCGCCAGCAGCCAAGTCAGCCCTACGGACAATGAGCAGTTCTTC
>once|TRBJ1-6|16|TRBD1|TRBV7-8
CASSLTDRGLSSPLHF
TGTGCCAGCAGCCTAACGGACAGGGGGCTTAGTTCACCCCTCCACTTT
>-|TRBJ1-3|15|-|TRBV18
CASSQTGLSGNTIYF
TGTGCCAGCTCACAGACAGGCCTCTCTGGAAACACCATATATTTT
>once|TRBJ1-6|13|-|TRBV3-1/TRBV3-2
CASSPPGASPLHF
TGTGCCAGCAGCCCTCCCGGAGCCTCACCCCTCCACTTT
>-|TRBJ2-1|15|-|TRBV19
CASSTTGTPYNEQFF
TGTGCCAGTAGTACTACCGGGACTCCCTACAATGAGCAGTTCTTC
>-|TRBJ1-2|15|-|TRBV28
CASSFLSVVFYGYTF
TGTGCCAGCAGTTTCCTGTCAGTAGTCTTCTATGGCTACACCTTC
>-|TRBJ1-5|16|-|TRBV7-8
CASSSGVTVSNQPQHF
TGTGCCAGCAGCTCCGGGGTGACCGTTAGCAATCAGCCCCAGCATTTT
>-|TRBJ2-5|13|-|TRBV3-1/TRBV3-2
CASSHSGQETQYF
TGTGCCAGCAGCCACAGCGGCCAAGAGACCCAGTACTTC
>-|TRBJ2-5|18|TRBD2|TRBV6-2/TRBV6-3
CASSYQGAGGPVPETQYF
TGTGCCAGCAGTTACCAGGGAGCGGGAGGGCCGGTCCCAGAGACCCAGTACTTC
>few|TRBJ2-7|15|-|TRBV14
CASSQGPIWGDEQYF
TGTGCCAGCAGCCAGGGACCAATCTGGGGGGACGAGCAGTACTTC
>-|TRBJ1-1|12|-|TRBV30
CAWVDTQPQAFF
TGTGCCTGGGTGGACACGCAACCCCAAGCTTTCTTT
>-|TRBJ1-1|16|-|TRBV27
CASSLSGVRGGPEAFF
TGTGCCAGCAGTTTATCTGGAGTGCGGGGGGGCCCTGAAGCTTTCTTT
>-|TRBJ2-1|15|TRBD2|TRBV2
CASRPGTSAYNEQFF
TGTGCCAGCAGGCCCGGGACTAGCGCATACAATGAGCAGTTCTTC
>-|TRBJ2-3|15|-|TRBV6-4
CASSDSIQPTDTQYF
TGTGCCAGCAGTGACTCGATACAGCCCACAGATACGCAGTATTTT